Following are 8 T cell receptor beta chains from one sample sequenced in a study of T cell changes during pregnancy in multiple sclerosis. Some clones are missing from TCRdb's copy, which holds only in-frame ones; the method was immunoSEQ multiplex PCR. The data show about 2,200 clones, over 75% seen once. Sequences were obtained from CD4+ T cells from PBMCs (not recorded whether the cells were cultured). Receptors originate from a female patient with multiple sclerosis, enrolled in a pregnancy study. Some clones in this sample may be carry-over from other donors' samples.

The rearrangement joins TRBV5-4 to TRBJ2-3; D gene ambiguous. With 4 bases removed from V and 3 bases from J, the gap between germline ends came to 6 bases. CDR1 is SGHNT and CDR2 is YYREEE in the germline V gene (reference sequence). The length of the CDR3 is 12 residues. The CDR3 DNA reads as TGTGCCAGCAGCCAGACAACAGATACGCAGTATTTT. Translating gives CASSQTTDTQYF.

This chain connects TRBV5-1 to TRBJ1-1, with D tentatively TRBD1 (6 bases). The CDR3 totals 13 residues. Germline V gene sequence: CDR1 SGHRS, CDR2 YFSETQ. The V end lost 4 bases, the J end lost 9 bases, and 16 bases lay between the germline ends. CDR3 in amino acids: CASSTLQGWQAFF. CDR3 coding DNA: TGCGCCAGCAGCACATTACAGGGCTGGCAAGCTTTCTTT.

V gene TRBV7-2 combines with J gene TRBJ1-1; no firm D call. Per the germline V gene, CDR1 is SGHTA and CDR2 is FQGNSA. This CDR3 comprises 13 residues. V lost 1 base, J lost 5 bases, and 8 bases lay in between. The CDR3 is CASSLVRATEAFF. As DNA, the CDR3 is TGTGCCAGCAGCTTAGTACGGGCTACTGAAGCTTTCTTT.

V and J are TRBV28 and TRBJ2-1, with 13 bases that match TRBD2. Trimming removed 6 bases from V and 4 bases from J; junction bases left unmatched: 3. The CDR3 length is 15 residues. CDR1 is MDHEN and CDR2 is SYDVKM in the germline V gene. CDR3 bases: TGTGCCAGCAGCCGACTAGCGGGAGGTTACAATGAGCAGTTCTTC. The encoded protein is CASSRLAGGYNEQFF. Based on the CDR3 plus reference TRBV28 and TRBJ2-1, the full variable domain is DVKVTQSSRYLVKRTGEKVFLECVQDMDHENMFWYRQDPGLGLRLIYFSYDVKMKEKGDIPEGYSVSREKKERFSLILESASTNQTSMYLCASSRLAGGYNEQFFGPGTRLTVL.

The chain employs TRBV9 and TRBJ1-3, with 9 bases lining up with TRBD1. Looked up from germline, CDR1 is SGDLS and CDR2 is YYNGEE. V lost 2 bases to trimming and J lost 2 bases; unmatched junction nucleotides: 2. The CDR3 is 15 residues long. CDR3 residues: CASSVGQGPGNTIYF. The CDR3 DNA reads TGTGCCAGCAGCGTTGGACAGGGGCCTGGAAACACCATATATTTT.

Note on this clone: This may be a read error: a much more frequent sequence differs by one nucleotide. Other DNA sequences in this sample translate to the same CDR3. The rearrangement joins TRBV9 to TRBJ1-2; a weak D match, TRBD1 (6 bases). CDR1 SGDLS and CDR2 YYNGEE come from the germline V gene. The length of the CDR3 is 14 residues. Trimming removed 5 bases at V and 3 bases at J, with 14 bases between. CDR3 DNA sequence: TGTGCCAGCAGTCCCCGGGGGCTGGACTATGGCTACACCTTC. Amino acid sequence: CASSPRGLDYGYTF.

V is TRBV28 and J is TRBJ1-2; 8 bases are shared with TRBD1. The CDR3 has 16 residues. CDR1 and CDR2 (germline): MDHEN, SYDVKM. V was clipped by 1 base and J by 8 bases; unmatched bases: 12. CDR3 loop: CASSLSDGQGRIGYTF. In DNA, the CDR3 is TGTGCCAGCAGTTTATCCGATGGACAGGGACGGATAGGCTACACCTTC.

The chain is built from TRBV7-9 and TRBJ1-3; D call uncertain. The CDR3 spans 16 residues. Trimming pared 2 bases from V and 0 bases from J, leaving 11 bases between. The V gene's germline CDR1 is SEHNR and CDR2 FQNEAQ (reference sequence). The CDR3 DNA sequence: TGTGCCAGCAGCTTACAGGATTATCGCTCTGGAAACACCATATATTTT. Translating it yields CASSLQDYRSGNTIYF.